The rows below give T cell receptor beta chains drawn from one sample of a study of blood T cell repertoires in COVID-19. Sequencing was performed with immunoSEQ multiplex PCR; in TCRdb, only in-frame clones are kept and a portion is missing. The sample contains roughly 150,000 clones, 75% to 85% of which appear only once. Input material: peripheral blood. These receptor sequences come from a woman aged 60 to 75 with COVID-19, enrolled during active disease. Each CDR3 is given with its conserved first and last residue. The D gene is left open where the match is weak. The size entry is marked missing in some rows and otherwise reads once, few, many or a size class.

-	TRBD2	TRBV6-2/TRBV6-3	TRBJ2-3	TGTGCCAGCAGTTACGCACTAGCGGTTAGCACAGATACGCAGTATTTT	CASSYALAVSTDTQYF
few	TRBD2	TRBV5-6	TRBJ2-5	TGTGCCAGCAGCCGTGGACTAGCGGTGACCCAGTACTTC	CASSRGLAVTQYF
-	TRBD2	TRBV7-8	TRBJ2-1	TGTGCCAGCAGTCCAGCGCTAGCGGGGGACAATGAGCAGTTCTTC	CASSPALAGDNEQFF
-	-	TRBV6-6	TRBJ2-5	TGTGCCAGCAGCCCCGTGGTACCGGGCCAAGAGACCCAGTACTTC	CASSPVVPGQETQYF
-	TRBD2	TRBV7-9	TRBJ2-3	TGTGCCAGCAGCTTCTTACTAGCGGGGGGCGGGGTCGGTACGCAGTATTTT	CASSFLLAGGGVGTQYF
few	-	TRBV5-4	TRBJ2-7	TGTGCCAGCAGCTTGGGTAGCGCGCTCCCGGGGGAGCAGTACTTC	CASSLGSALPGEQYF
-	TRBD2	TRBV7-8	TRBJ2-7	TGTGCCAGCAGCCCTCTGGCGGGAGTCTTCCACGAGCAGTACTTC	CASSPLAGVFHEQYF
-	TRBD1	TRBV4-3	TRBJ2-5	TGCGCCAGCAGCCAAGGACAGGGCGGTGAGACCCAGTACTTC	CASSQGQGGETQYF
-	TRBD1	TRBV6-1	TRBJ2-3	TGTGCCAGCAGCGAAACCTCCGGGACAGTTACTAGCACAGATACGCAGTATTTT	CASSETSGTVTSTDTQYF
-	TRBD2	TRBV4-1	TRBJ2-5	TGCGCCAGCAGCCAAGAACCCGGACTAGCGGGTTCGCCTCAAGAGACCCAGTACTTC	CASSQEPGLAGSPQETQYF